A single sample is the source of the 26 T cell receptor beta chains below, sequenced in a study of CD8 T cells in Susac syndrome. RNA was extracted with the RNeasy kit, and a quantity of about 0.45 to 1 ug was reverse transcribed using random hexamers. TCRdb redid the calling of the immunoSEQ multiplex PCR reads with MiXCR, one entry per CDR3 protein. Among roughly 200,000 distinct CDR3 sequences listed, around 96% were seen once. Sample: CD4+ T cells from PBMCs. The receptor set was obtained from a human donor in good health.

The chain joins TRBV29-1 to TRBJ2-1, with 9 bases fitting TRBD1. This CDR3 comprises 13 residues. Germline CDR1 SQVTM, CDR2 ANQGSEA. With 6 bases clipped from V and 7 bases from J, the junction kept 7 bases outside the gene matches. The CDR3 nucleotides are TGCAGCGTGACGGGACAGGGCCTTAATGAGCAGTTCTTC. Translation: CSVTGQGLNEQFF.

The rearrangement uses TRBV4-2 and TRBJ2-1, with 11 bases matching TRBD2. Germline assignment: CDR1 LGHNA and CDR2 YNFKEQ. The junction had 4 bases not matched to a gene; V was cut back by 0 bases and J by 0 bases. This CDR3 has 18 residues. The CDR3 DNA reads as TGTGCCAGCAGCCAAGAACTAGCGGGAGTAAGCTCCTACAATGAGCAGTTCTTC. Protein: CASSQELAGVSSYNEQFF.

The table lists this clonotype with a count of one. The CDR3 protein is CASKHRGTTDTQYF. The CDR3 bases are TGTGCCAGCAAGCACAGGGGCACCACAGATACGCAGTATTTT. The rearrangement links TRBV6-5 to TRBJ2-3, with 7 nucleotides matching TRBD1. Germline CDR1 and CDR2: MNHEY and SVGAGI. V shed 7 bases and J 2 bases; nucleotides not matched to a gene: 6. The CDR3 extends over 14 amino acids.

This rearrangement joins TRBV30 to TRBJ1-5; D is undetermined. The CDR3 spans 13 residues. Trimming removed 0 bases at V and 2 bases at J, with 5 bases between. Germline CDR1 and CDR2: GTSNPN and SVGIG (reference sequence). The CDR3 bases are TGTGCCTGGAGTGTACGAGGCAATCAGCCCCAGCATTTT. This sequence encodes CAWSVRGNQPQHF.

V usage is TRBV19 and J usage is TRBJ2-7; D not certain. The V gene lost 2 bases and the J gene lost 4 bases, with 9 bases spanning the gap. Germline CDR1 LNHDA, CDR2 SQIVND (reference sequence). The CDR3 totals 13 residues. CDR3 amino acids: CASSIRTKYEQYF. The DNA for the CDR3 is TGTGCCAGTAGTATACGCACTAAATACGAGCAGTACTTC.

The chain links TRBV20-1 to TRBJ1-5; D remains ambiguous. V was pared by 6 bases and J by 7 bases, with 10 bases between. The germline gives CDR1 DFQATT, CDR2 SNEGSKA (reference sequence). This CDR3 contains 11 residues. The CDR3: CSAGREQPQHF. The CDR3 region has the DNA TGCAGTGCCGGACGGGAACAGCCCCAGCATTTT.

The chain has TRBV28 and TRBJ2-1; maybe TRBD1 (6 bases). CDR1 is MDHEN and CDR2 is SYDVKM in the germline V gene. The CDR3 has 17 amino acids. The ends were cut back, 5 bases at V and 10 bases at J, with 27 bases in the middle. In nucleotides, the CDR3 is TGTGCCAGCAGTCCAGACCTACAGGGTGGGATACCTCGGGAGCAGTTCTTC. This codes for CASSPDLQGGIPREQFF.

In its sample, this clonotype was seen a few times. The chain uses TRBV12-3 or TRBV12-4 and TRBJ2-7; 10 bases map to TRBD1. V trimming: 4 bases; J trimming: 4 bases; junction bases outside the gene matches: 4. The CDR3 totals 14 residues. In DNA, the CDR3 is TGTGCCAGCAGTTCCGGGACAGGGGTTTACGAGCAGTACTTC. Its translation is CASSSGTGVYEQYF.

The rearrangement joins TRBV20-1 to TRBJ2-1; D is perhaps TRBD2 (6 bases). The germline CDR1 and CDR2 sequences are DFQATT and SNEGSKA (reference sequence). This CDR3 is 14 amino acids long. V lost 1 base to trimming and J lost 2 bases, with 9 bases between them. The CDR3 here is CSARAGVTYNEQFF. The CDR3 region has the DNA TGCAGTGCTAGAGCGGGAGTCACCTACAATGAGCAGTTCTTC.

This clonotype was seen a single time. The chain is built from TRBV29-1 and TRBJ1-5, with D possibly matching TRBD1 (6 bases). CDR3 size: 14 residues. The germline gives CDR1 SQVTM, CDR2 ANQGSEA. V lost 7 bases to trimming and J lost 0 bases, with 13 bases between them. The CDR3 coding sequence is TGCAGCGCCTCGACAGGTTATAGCAATCAGCCCCAGCATTTT. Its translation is CSASTGYSNQPQHF.

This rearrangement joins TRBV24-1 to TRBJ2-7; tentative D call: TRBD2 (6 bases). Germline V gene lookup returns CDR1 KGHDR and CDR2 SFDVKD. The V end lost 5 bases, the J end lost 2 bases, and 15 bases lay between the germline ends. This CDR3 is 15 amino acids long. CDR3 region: CATSAGGRSAYEQYF. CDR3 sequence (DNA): TGTGCCACCAGTGCAGGAGGGAGGTCGGCCTACGAGCAGTACTTC.

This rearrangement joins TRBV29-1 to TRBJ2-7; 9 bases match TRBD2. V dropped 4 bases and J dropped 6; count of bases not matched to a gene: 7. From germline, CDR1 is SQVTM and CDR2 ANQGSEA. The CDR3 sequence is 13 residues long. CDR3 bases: TGCAGCGTTGGAGGCGGGAGGGCCGGCGAGCAGTACTTC. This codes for CSVGGGRAGEQYF.

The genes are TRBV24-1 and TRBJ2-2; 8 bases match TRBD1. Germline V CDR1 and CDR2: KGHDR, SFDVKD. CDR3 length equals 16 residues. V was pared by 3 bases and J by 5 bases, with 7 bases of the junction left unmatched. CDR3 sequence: CATSDNARDRTGELFF. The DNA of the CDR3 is TGTGCCACCAGTGATAATGCACGGGACAGGACCGGGGAGCTGTTTTTT.

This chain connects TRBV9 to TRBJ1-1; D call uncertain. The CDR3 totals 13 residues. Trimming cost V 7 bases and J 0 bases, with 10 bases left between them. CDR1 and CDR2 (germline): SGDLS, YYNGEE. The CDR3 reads CASGEALNTEAFF. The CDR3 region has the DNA TGTGCCAGCGGAGAGGCCCTGAACACTGAAGCTTTCTTT.

The CDR3 DNA reads as TGTGCCACCAGTGAATCGGGCATGCAGAAAGCTTTCTTT. It translates to CATSESGMQKAFF. The chain has TRBV24-1 and TRBJ1-1; D is unresolved. The CDR3 is made up of 13 amino acids. V was pared by 4 bases and J by 9 bases, with 14 bases between. Germline V gene sequence: CDR1 KGHDR, CDR2 SFDVKD.

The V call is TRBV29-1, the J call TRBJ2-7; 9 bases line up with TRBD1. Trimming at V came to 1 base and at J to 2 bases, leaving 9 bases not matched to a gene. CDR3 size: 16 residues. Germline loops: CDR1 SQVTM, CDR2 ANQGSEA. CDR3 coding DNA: TGCAGCGTTGAAGGGGCTACAGGGGGCGCGCCCTACGAGCAGTACTTC. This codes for CSVEGATGGAPYEQYF.

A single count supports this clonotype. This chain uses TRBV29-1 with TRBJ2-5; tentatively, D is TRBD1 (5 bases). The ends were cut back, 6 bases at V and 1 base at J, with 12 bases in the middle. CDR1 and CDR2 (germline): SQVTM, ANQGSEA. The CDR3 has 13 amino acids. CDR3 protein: CSVRRQGQETQYF. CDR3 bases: TGCAGCGTCCGCCGGCAGGGCCAAGAGACCCAGTACTTC.

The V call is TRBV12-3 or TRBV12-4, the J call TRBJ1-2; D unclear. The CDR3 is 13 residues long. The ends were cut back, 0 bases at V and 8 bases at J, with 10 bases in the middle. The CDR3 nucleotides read TGTGCCAGCAGTTTAGCTGGACCATTGGGCTACACCTTC. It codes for CASSLAGPLGYTF.

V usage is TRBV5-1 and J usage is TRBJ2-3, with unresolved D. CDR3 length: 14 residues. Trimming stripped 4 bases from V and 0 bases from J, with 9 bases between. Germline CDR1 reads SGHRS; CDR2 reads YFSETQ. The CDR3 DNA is TGCGCCAGCAGCCGGACCCAGAGCACAGATACGCAGTATTTT. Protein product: CASSRTQSTDTQYF.

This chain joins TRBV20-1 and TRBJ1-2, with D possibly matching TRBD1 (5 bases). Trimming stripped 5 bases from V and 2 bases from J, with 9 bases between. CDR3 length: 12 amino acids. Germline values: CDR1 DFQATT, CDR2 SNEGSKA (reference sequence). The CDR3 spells CSAPDINYGYTF. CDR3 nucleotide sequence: TGCAGTGCTCCGGACATAAACTATGGCTACACCTTC.

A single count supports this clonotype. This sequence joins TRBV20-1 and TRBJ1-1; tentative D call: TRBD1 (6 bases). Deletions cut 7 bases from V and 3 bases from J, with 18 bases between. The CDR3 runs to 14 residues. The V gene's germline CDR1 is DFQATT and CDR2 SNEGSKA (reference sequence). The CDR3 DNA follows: TGCAGTGTTTTTCAACAGGGATACGACACTGAAGCTTTCTTT. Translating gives CSVFQQGYDTEAFF.

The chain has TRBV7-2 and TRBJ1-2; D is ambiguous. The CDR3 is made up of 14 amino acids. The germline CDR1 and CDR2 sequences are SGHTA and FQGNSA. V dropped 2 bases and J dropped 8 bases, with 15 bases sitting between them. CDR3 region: CASSLTRGDDGYTF. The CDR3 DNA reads TGTGCCAGCAGCTTAACACGGGGTGACGACGGCTACACCTTC.

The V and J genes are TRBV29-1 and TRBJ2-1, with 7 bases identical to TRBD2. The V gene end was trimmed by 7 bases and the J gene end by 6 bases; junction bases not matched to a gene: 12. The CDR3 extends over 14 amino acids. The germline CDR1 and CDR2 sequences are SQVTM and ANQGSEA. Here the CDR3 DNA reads TGCAGCGCCAAGATCGGCGGGGGAGCCAATGAGCAGTTCTTC. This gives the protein CSAKIGGGANEQFF.

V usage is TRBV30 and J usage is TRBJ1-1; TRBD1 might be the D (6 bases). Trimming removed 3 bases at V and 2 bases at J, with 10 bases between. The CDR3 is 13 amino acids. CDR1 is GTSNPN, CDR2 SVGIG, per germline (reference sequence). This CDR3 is CAWRGGLNTEAFF. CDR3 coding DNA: TGTGCCTGGAGAGGGGGACTTAACACTGAAGCTTTCTTT. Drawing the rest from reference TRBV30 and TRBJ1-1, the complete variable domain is SQTIHQWPATLVQPVGSPLSLECTVEGTSNPNLYWYRQAAGRGLQLLFYSVGIGQISSEVPQNLSASRPQDRQFILSSKKLLLSDSGFYLCAWRGGLNTEAFFGQGTRLTVV.

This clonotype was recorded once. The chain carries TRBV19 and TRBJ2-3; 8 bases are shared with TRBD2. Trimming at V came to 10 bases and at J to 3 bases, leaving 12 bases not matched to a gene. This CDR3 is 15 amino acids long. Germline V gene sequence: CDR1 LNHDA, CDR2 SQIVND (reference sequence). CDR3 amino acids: CATKGAGLGTDTQYF. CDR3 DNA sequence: TGTGCCACTAAGGGAGCGGGACTAGGGACAGATACGCAGTATTTT.

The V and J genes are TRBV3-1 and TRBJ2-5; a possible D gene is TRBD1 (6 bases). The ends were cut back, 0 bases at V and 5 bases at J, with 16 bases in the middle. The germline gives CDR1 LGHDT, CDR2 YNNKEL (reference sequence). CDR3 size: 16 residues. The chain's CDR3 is CASSQDLEGRGETQYF. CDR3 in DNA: TGTGCCAGCAGCCAAGATCTCGAAGGCAGGGGTGAGACCCAGTACTTC.